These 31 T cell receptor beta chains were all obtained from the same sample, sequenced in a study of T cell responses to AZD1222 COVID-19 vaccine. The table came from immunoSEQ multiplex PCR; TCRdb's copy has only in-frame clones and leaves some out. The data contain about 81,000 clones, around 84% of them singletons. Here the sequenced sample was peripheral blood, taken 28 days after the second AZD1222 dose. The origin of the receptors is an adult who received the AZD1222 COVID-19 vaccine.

CDR3 region: CARVDRSNPLHF. The CDR3 bases are TGTGCCAGAGTGGACAGGTCCAACCCCCTCCACTTT. The chain recombines TRBV28 with TRBJ1-6, with 7 bases lining up with TRBD1. This CDR3 contains 12 residues. Unmatched junction bases numbered 9, after V lost 9 bases and J lost 13 bases. Germline CDR1 and CDR2: MDHEN and SYDVKM.

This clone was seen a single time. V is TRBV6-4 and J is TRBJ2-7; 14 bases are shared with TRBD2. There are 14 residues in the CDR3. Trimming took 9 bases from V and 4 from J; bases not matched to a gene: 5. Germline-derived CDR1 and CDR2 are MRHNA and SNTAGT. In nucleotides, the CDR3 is TGTGCCAGGACTAGCGGGGGGGCCTATTACGAGCAGTACTTC. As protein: CARTSGGAYYEQYF.

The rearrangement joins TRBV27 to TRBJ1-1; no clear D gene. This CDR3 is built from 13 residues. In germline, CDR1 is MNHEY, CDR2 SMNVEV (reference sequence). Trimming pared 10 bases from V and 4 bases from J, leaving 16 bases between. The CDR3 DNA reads TGTGCCACCGGGCGAGGGCCCAGCACTGAAGCTTTCTTT. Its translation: CATGRGPSTEAFF.

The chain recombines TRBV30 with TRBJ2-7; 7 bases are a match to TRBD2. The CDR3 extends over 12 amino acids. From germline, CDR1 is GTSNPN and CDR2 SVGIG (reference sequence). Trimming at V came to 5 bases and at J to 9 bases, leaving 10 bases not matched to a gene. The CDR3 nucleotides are TGTGCCTGGGGGGGACCCCCGGGGGGGCAGTACTTC. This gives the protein CAWGGPPGGQYF.

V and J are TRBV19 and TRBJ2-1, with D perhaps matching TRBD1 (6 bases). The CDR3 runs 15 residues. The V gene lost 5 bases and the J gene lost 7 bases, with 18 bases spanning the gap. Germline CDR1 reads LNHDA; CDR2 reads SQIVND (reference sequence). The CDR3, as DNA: TGTGCCAGTAGTGGGTTAGGGACAACTTTAAATGAGCAGTTCTTC. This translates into CASSGLGTTLNEQFF. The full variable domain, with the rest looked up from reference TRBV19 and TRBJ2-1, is DGGITQSPKYLFRKEGQNVTLSCEQNLNHDAMYWYRQDPGQGLRLIYYSQIVNDFQKGDIAEGYSVSREKKESFPLTVTSAQKNPTAFYLCASSGLGTTLNEQFFGPGTRLTVL.

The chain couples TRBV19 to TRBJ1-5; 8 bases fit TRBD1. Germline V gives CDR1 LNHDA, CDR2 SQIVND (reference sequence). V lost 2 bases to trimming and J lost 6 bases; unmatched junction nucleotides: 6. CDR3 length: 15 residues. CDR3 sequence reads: CASSIFQGASQPQHF. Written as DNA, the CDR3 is TGTGCCAGTAGTATATTCCAGGGGGCGAGTCAGCCCCAGCATTTT.

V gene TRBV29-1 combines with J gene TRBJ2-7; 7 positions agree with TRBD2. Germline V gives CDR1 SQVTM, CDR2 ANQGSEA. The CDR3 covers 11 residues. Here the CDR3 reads CSTREAYEQYF. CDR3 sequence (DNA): TGCAGTACCCGGGAGGCCTACGAGCAGTACTTC.

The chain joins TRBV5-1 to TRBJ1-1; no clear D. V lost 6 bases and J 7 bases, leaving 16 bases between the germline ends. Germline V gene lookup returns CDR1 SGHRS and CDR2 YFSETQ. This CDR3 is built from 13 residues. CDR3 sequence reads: CASTPGSEIEAFF. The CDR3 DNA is TGCGCCAGCACCCCCGGCTCCGAGATTGAAGCTTTCTTT.

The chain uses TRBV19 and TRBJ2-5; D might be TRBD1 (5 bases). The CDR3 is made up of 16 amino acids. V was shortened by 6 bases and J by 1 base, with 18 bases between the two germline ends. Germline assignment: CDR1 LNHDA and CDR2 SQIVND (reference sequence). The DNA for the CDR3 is TGTGCCAGTAGCAGGAGTCGTTCTGGGGCCCAAGAGACCCAGTACTTC. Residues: CASSRSRSGAQETQYF.

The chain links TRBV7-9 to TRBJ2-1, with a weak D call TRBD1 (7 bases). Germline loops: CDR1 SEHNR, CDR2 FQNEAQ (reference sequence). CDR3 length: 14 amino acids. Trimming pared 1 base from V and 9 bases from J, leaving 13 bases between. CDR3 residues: CASSLGQGGGEQFF. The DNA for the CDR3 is TGTGCCAGCAGCTTAGGCCAGGGGGGAGGTGAGCAGTTCTTC. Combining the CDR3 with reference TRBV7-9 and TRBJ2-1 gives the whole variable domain DTGVSQNPRHKITKRGQNVTFRCDPISEHNRLYWYRQTLGQGPEFLTYFQNEAQLEKSRLLSDRFSAERPKGSFSTLEIQRTEQGDSAMYLCASSLGQGGGEQFFGPGTRLTVL.

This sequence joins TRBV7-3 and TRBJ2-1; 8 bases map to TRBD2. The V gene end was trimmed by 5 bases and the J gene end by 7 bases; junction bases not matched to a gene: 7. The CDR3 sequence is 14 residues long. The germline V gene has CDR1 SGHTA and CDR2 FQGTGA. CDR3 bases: TGTGCCAGCAGCCAAGCGGGAGTACAGAATGAGCAGTTCTTC. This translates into CASSQAGVQNEQFF.

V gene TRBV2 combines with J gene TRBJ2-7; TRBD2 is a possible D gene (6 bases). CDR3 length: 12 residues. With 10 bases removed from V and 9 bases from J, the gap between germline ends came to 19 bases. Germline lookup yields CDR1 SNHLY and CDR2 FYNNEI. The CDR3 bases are TGTGCCACCAGGACGGAGGGTATTTGGCAGTACTTC. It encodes CATRTEGIWQYF.

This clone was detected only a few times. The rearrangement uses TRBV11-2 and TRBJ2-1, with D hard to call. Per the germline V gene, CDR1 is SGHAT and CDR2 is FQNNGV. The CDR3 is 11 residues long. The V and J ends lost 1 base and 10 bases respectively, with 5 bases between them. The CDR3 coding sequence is TGTGCCAGCAGCTTAGGTTGGGAGCAGTTCTTC. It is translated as CASSLGWEQFF.

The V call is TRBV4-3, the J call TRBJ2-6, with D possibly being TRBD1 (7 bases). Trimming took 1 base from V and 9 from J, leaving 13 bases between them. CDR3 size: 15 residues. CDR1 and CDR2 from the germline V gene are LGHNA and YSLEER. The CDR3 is CASSQAGGSVNVLTF. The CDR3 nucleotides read TGCGCCAGCAGCCAAGCAGGGGGGTCGGTCAACGTCCTGACTTTC.

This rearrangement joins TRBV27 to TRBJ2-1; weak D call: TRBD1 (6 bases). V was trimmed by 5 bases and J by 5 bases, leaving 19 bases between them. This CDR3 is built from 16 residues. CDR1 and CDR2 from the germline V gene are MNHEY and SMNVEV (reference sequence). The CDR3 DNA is TGTGCCAGCAGTCCCCCCAGGGGTTACATCCACAATGAGCAGTTCTTC. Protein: CASSPPRGYIHNEQFF.

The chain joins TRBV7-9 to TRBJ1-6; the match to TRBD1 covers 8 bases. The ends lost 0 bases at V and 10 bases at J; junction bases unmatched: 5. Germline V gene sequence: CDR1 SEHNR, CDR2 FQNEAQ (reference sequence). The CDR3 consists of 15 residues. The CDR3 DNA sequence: TGTGCCAGCAGCTTAGCGACAGGGGTCGGCTCACCCCTCCACTTT. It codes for CASSLATGVGSPLHF.

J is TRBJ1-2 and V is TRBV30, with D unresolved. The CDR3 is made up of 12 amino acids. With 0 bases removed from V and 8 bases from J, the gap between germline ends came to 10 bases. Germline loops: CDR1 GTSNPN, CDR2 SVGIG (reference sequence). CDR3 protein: CAWSVGFVGYTF. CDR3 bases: TGTGCCTGGAGTGTAGGGTTCGTAGGCTACACCTTC.

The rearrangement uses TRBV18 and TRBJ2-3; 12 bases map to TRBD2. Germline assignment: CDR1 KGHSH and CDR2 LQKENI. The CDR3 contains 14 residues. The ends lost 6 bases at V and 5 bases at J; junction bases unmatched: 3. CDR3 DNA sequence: TGTGCCAGCTCCCAACTAGCGGGAGGAGATACGCAGTATTTT. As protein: CASSQLAGGDTQYF. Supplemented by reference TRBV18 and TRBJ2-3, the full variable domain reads NAGVMQNPRHLVRRRGQEARLRCSPMKGHSHVYWYRQLPEEGLKFMVYLQKENIIDESGMPKERFSAEFPKEGPSILRIQQVVRGDSAAYFCASSQLAGGDTQYFGPGTRLTVL.

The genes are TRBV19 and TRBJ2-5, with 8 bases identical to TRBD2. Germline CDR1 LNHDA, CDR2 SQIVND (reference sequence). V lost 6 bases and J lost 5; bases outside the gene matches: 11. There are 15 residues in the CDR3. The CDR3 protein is CASSRSGGPLETQYF. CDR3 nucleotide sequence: TGTGCCAGTAGCCGATCGGGAGGGCCTTTGGAGACCCAGTACTTC.

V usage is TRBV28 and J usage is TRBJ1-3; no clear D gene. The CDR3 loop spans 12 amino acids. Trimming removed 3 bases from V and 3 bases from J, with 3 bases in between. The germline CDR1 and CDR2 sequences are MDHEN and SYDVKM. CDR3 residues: CASSFNGNTIYF. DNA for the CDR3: TGTGCCAGCAGTTTTAATGGAAACACCATATATTTT.

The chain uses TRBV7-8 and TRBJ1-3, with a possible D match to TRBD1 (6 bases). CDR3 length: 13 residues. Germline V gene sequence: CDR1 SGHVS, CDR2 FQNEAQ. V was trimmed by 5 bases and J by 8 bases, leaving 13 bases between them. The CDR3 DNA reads TGTGCCAGCAGCCTCCGACAGGAGGACACCATATATTTT. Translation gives CASSLRQEDTIYF.

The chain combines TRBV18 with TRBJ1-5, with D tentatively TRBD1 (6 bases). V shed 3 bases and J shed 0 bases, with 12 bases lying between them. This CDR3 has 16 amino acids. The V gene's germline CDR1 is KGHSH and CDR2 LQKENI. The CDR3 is CASSPGTIHSNQPQHF. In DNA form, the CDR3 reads TGTGCCAGCTCACCCGGGACAATCCATAGCAATCAGCCCCAGCATTTT.

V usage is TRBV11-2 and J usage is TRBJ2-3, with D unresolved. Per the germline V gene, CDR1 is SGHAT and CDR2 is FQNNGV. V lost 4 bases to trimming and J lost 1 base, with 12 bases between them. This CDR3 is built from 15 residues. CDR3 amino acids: CASSSRTVRTDTQYF. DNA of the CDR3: TGTGCCAGCAGCTCCCGGACCGTACGCACAGATACGCAGTATTTT.

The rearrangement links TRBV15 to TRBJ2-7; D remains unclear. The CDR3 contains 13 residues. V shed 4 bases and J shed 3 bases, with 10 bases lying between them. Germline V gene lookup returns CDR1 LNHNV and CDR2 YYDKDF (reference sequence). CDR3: CATSMAANYEQYF. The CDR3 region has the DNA TGTGCCACCAGCATGGCGGCCAACTACGAGCAGTACTTC. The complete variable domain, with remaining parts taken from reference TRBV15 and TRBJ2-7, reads DAMVIQNPRYQVTQFGKPVTLSCSQTLNHNVMYWYQQKSSQAPKLLFHYYDKDFNNEADTPDNFQSRRPNTSFCFLDIRSPGLGDTAMYLCATSMAANYEQYFGPGTRLTVT.

The CDR3 DNA follows: TGTGCCAGCTCACTTTCGGACAGGGGAGAACAGCCCCAGCATTTT. Amino acids: CASSLSDRGEQPQHF. The chain employs TRBV18 and TRBJ1-5; 9 nucleotides line up with TRBD1. V gave up 4 bases and J gave up 7 bases; unmatched junction bases: 8. CDR1 is KGHSH and CDR2 is LQKENI in the germline V gene. The CDR3 is 15 residues long.

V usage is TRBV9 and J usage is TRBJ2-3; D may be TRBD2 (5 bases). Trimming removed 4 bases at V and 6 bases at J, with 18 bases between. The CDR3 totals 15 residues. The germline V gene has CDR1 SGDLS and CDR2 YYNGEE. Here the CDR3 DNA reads TGTGCCAGCAGCACCTCCCCGCTAGCATCGGATACGCAGTATTTT. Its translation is CASSTSPLASDTQYF.

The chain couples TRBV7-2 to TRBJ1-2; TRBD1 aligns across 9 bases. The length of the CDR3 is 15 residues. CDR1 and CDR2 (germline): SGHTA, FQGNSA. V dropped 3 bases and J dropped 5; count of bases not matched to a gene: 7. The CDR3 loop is CASSFDTGTGYGYTF. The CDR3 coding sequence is TGTGCCAGCAGCTTTGATACCGGGACAGGGTATGGCTACACCTTC. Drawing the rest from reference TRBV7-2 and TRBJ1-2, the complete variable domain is GAGVSQSPSNKVTEKGKDVELRCDPISGHTALYWYRQSLGQGLEFLIYFQGNSAPDKSGLPSDRFSAERTGGSVSTLTIQRTQQEDSAVYLCASSFDTGTGYGYTFGSGTRLTVV.

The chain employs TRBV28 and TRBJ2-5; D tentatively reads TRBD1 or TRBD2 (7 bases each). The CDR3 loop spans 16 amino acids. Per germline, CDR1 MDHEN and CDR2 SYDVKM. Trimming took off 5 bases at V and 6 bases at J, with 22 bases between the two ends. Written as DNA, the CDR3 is TGTGCCAGCAGTACGACACAGGGGAGGGTGCCAAAGACCCAGTACTTC. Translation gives CASSTTQGRVPKTQYF.

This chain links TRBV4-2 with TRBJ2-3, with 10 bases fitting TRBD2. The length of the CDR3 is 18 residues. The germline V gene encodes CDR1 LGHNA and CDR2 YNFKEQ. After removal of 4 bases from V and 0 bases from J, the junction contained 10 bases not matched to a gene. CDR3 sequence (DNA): TGTGCCAGCAGCCCGCGTGCTAGCGGGGGCCCTAGCACAGATACGCAGTATTTT. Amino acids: CASSPRASGGPSTDTQYF.

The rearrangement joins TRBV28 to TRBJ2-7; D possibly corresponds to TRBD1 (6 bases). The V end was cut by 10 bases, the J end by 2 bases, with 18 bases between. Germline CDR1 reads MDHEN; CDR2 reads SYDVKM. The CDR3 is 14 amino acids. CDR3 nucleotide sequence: TGTGCCACTCGGCGGGCAGGGGCTACCTACGAGCAGTACTTC. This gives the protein CATRRAGATYEQYF.

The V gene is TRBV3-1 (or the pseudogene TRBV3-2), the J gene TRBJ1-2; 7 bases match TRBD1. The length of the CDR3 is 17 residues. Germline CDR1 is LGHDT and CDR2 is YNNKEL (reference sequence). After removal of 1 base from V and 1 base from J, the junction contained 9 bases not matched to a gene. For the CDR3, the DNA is TGTGCCAGCAGCCAAGGTTTGGTCAGGGGGGGTAACTATGGCTACACCTTC. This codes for CASSQGLVRGGNYGYTF.